This is a list of T cell receptor beta chains from one sample in a study of regulatory T cells in long-lasting Graves disease. TCRdb ran MiXCR on the multiplex PCR reads and lists one entry per CDR3 protein. This table has more than 350,000 distinct CDR3 sequences, roughly 21% appearing once. Sample: peripheral blood mononuclear cells (PBMCs), taken when the disease was refractory, from a patient treated with antithyroid drugs. The receptor source for this set is a female donor with Graves disease. CDR3s include the opening cysteine and the closing phenylalanine or tryptophan. The D gene is left open where the match is weak. Not every row has a clone size; where given, it reads once, few, many or a size class.

D | J | size | V | CDR3 | DNA
TRBD1 | TRBJ2-7 | . | TRBV15 | CATSTTTGLRANVLIF | TGTGCCACCAGCACCACGACAGGGCTAAGGGCCAACGTCCTGATTTTC
. | TRBJ2-1 | . | TRBV15 | CATSRDKGSVGNEQFF | TGTGCCACCAGCAGAGATAAGGGATCAGTGGGCAATGAGCAGTTCTTC
. | TRBJ1-4 | . | TRBV5-1 | CASSTSQATNEKLFF | TGCGCCAGCAGCACCTCCCAGGCAACTAATGAAAAACTGTTTTTT
. | TRBJ1-4 | . | TRBV9 | CASSVSDSGEKLFF | TGTGCCAGCAGCGTAAGTGATTCGGGTGAAAAACTGTTTTTT
TRBD2 | TRBJ2-7 | many | TRBV7-9 | CASTQGGGLASLEQYF | TGTGCCAGCACCCAGGGGGGGGGACTAGCTTCCCTCGAGCAGTACTTC
. | TRBJ1-4 | few | TRBV28 | CASSFVIGSDSATNEKLFF | TGTGCCAGCAGTTTTGTTATCGGTTCGGACAGCGCAACTAATGAAAAACTGTTTTTT
TRBD1 | TRBJ1-5 | many | TRBV28 | CASSSGQGGTYSNQPQHF | TGTGCCAGCAGTTCCGGGCAGGGGGGAACGTATAGCAATCAGCCCCAGCATTTT
TRBD2 | TRBJ2-2 | few | TRBV7-2 | CASSLGLAGGPEIGELFF | TGTGCCAGCAGCTTGGGACTAGCGGGAGGGCCTGAGATCGGGGAGCTGTTTTTT
. | TRBJ1-4 | few | TRBV12-3/TRBV12-4 | CASSFRQTNEKLFF | TGTGCCAGCAGTTTTCGGCAGACTAATGAAAAACTGTTTTTT
TRBD1 | TRBJ1-3 | few | TRBV6-1 | CASRNTGGTAGNTIYF | TGTGCCAGCAGGAACACAGGAGGGACAGCTGGAAACACCATATATTTT